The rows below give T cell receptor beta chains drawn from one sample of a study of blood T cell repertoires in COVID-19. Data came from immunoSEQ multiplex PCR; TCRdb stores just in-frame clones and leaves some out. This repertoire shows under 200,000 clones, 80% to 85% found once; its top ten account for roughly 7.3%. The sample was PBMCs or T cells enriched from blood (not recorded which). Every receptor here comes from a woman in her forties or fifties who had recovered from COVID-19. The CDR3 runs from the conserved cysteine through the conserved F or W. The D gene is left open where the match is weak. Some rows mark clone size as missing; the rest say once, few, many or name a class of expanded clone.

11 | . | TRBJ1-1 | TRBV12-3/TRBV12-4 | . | TGTGCCAGCAGTTTGGCCAGGGAAGCTTTCTTT | CASSLAREAFF
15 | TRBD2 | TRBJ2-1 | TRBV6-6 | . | TGTGCCACCTCACTAGGGGGTAGCGGGAGCAATGAGCAGTTCTTC | CATSLGGSGSNEQFF
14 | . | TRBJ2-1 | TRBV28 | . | TGTGCCAGCAGCTTTGGAGTTTCGGGCAATGAGCAGTTCTTC | CASSFGVSGNEQFF
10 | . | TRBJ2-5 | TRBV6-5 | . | TGTGCCAGCGGAACAGTGACCCAGTACTTC | CASGTVTQYF
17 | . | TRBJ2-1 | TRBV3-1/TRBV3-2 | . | TGTGCCAGCAGCCAAGCCGACGCGGGACTCCTGATCCATGAGCAGTTCTTC | CASSQADAGLLIHEQFF
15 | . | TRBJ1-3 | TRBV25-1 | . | TGTGCCAGCAGTGATTATCGGGGGTCTGGAAACACCATATATTTT | CASSDYRGSGNTIYF
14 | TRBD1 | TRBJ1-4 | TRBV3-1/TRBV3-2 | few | TGTGCCAGCAGCCTTGGGACAGGGGCAGAAAAACTGTTTTTT | CASSLGTGAEKLFF
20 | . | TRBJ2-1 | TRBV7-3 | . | TGTGCCAGCAGCTTAAGGGGGAAGGGGGTAGGGCCCGCCCCCTACAATGAGCAGTTCTTC | CASSLRGKGVGPAPYNEQFF
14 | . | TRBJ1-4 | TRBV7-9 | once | TGTGCCAGCAGCCCACGACCGGGTGGTGAAAAACTGTTTTTT | CASSPRPGGEKLFF
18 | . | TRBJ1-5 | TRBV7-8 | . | TGTGCCAGCAGCTTATACCTCCCCTACAGGGACAGCAATCAGCCCCAGCATTTT | CASSLYLPYRDSNQPQHF
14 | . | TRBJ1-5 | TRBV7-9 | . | TGTGCCAGCAGTTTATCAGGGGGCAATCAGCCCCAGCATTTT | CASSLSGGNQPQHF
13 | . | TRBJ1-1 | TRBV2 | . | TGTGCCAGGGGCGAGAGGGTGGACACTGAAGCTTTCTTT | CARGERVDTEAFF
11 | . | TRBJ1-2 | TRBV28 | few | TGTGCCAGCAGTTTTGAGTTGGGCTACACCTTC | CASSFELGYTF
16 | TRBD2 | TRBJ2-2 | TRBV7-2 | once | TGTGCCAGCAGCTTACTACTAGCGGGAGTCACCGGGGAGCTGTTTTTT | CASSLLLAGVTGELFF